One sample yielded the 8 T cell receptor beta chains listed below, sequenced in a study of T-cell reconstitution after alpha-beta-depleted transplantation in children. Molecular barcoding with unique molecular identifiers was used for the TCRbeta library. One entry per CDR3 protein, called by TCRdb with MiXCR from the PCR reads. Here the sample spans 300,000 to 400,000 distinct CDR3 sequences, around 25% being singletons. This material consisted of PBMCs, mostly from graft donor cells, taken 180 days after TCRalphabeta/CD19-depleted stem cell transplant. The receptors stem from a male patient between 10 and 17 years old who had a stem cell transplant for acute lymphoblastic leukemia, so the T cells may come from the graft donor.

This clonotype showed up just a few times. The chain uses TRBV9 and TRBJ2-7, with TRBD2 identical over 7 bases. The CDR3 runs to 18 residues. V shed 0 bases, J shed 1 base, and the junction held 13 bases outside the gene matches. Germline lookup yields CDR1 SGDLS and CDR2 YYNGEE. The CDR3 sequence: CASSVAPLTGEGSYEQYF. The DNA for the CDR3 is TGTGCCAGCAGCGTAGCCCCCTTGACTGGGGAGGGTTCCTACGAGCAGTACTTC.

This clonotype showed up just a few times. The V call is TRBV4-1, the J call TRBJ2-4; tentatively, D is TRBD1 or TRBD2 (6 bases each). The V end was cut by 5 bases, the J end by 0 bases, with 17 bases between. Germline CDR1 is MGHRA and CDR2 is YSYEKL. The CDR3 covers 17 residues. The CDR3 region is CASSYQGLRGAKNIQYF. CDR3 coding DNA: TGCGCCAGCAGCTATCAGGGGCTGCGGGGAGCCAAAAACATTCAGTACTTC.

This clonotype was detected a few times. This sequence joins TRBV4-1 and TRBJ2-3; tentative D call: TRBD2 (6 bases). The CDR3 has 16 residues. V lost 1 base and J lost 1, with 12 bases in between. CDR1 and CDR2 from the germline V gene are MGHRA and YSYEKL. The chain's CDR3 is CASSQGRLDRTDTQYF. The CDR3 region has the DNA TGCGCCAGCAGCCAAGGCCGACTAGATCGCACAGATACGCAGTATTTT.

This clonotype has only a few counts. The chain is built from TRBV10-2 and TRBJ2-3, with 7 bases fitting TRBD1. Germline CDR1 WSHSY, CDR2 SAAADI. The CDR3 extends over 17 amino acids. Germline trimming cut 7 bases from V and 2 bases from J; bases unmatched to any gene: 15. CDR3 sequence: CASTQSPTGIPTDTQYF. CDR3 DNA sequence: TGCGCCAGCACCCAAAGCCCGACAGGGATCCCCACAGATACGCAGTATTTT.

This sequence joins TRBV4-1 and TRBJ2-7, with 13 nucleotides matching TRBD2. This CDR3 has 20 residues. V lost 8 bases and J lost 0; bases outside the gene matches: 19. CDR1 is MGHRA, CDR2 YSYEKL, per germline. The chain's CDR3 is CASGTAHRLAGGRSSYEQYF. The CDR3 nucleotides read TGCGCCAGCGGGACGGCCCACCGACTAGCGGGAGGCCGGAGCTCCTACGAGCAGTACTTC.

This clonotype was observed a few times. V is TRBV7-3 and J is TRBJ2-7, with unresolved D. V was trimmed by 5 bases and J by 5 bases, leaving 13 bases between them. Germline V gene sequence: CDR1 SGHTA, CDR2 FQGTGA. The length of the CDR3 is 13 residues. CDR3 sequence: CASSPIWEDEQYF. As DNA, the CDR3 is TGTGCCAGCAGCCCCATATGGGAAGACGAGCAGTACTTC.

In its sample, this clonotype was seen a few times. The chain joins TRBV29-1 to TRBJ1-1; D is undetermined. Germline assignment: CDR1 SQVTM and CDR2 ANQGSEA. The CDR3 spans 11 residues. The V and J ends lost 7 bases and 4 bases respectively, with 10 bases between them. The CDR3 nucleotides read TGCAGCGCTCAGCCTTCCACTGAAGCTTTCTTT. As protein: CSAQPSTEAFF.

The chain recombines TRBV12-3 or TRBV12-4 with TRBJ2-2, with D hard to call. V lost 6 bases to trimming and J lost 4 bases, with 15 bases between them. The CDR3 spans 15 residues. The CDR3 here is CASRGRPTGTGELFF. The CDR3 bases are TGTGCCAGCAGGGGCAGGCCCACGGGCACCGGGGAGCTGTTTTTT.